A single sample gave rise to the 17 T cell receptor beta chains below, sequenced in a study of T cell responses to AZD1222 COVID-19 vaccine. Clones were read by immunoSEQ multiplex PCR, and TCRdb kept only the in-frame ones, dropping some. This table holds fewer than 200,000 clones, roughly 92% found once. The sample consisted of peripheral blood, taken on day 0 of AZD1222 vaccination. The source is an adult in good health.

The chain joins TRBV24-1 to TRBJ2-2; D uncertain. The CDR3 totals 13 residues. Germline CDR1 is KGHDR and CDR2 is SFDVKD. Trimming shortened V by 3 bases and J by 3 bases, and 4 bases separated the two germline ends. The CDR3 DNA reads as TGTGCCACCAGTGATACAGACACCGGGGAGCTGTTTTTT. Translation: CATSDTDTGELFF.

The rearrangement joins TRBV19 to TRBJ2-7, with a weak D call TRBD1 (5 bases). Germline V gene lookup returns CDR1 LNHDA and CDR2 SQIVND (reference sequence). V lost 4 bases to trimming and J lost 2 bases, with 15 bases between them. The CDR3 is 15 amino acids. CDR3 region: CASSKGQRGTYEQYF. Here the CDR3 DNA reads TGTGCCAGTAGTAAGGGGCAGAGAGGAACCTACGAGCAGTACTTC.

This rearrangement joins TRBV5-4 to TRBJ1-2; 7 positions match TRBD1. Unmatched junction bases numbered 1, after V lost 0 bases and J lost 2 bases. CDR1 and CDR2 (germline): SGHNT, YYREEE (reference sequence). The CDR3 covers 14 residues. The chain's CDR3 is CASSLVGQNYGYTF. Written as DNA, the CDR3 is TGTGCCAGCAGCTTGGTGGGACAGAACTATGGCTACACCTTC.

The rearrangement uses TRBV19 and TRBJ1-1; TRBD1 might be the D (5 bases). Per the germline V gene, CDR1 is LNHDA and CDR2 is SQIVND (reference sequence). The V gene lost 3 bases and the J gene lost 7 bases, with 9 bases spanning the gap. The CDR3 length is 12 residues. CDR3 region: CASSMGRVEAFF. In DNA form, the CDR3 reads TGTGCCAGTAGTATGGGCAGGGTTGAAGCTTTCTTT.

CDR3 residues: CATSRDGLAGSRAGELFF. In nucleotides, the CDR3 is TGTGCCACCAGCAGAGATGGGCTAGCGGGGAGTAGGGCCGGGGAGCTGTTTTTT. The rearrangement joins TRBV15 to TRBJ2-2, with 9 bases aligning to TRBD2. CDR1 and CDR2 (germline): LNHNV, YYDKDF (reference sequence). This CDR3 has 18 amino acids. J was trimmed by 6 bases and V by 0 bases; bases with no gene match: 11.

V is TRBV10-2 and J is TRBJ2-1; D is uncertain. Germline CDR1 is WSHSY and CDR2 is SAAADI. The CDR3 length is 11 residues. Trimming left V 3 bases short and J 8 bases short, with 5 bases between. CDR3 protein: CASSETHEQFF. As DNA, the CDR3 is TGCGCCAGCAGTGAAACCCATGAGCAGTTCTTC.

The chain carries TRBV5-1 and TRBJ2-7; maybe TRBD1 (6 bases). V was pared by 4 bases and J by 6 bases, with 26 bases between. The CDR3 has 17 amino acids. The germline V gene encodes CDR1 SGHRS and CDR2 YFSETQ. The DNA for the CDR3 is TGCGCCAGCAGCACCCAGACGACAGGAAGAGGGCCGCGCGAGCAGTACTTC. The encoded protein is CASSTQTTGRGPREQYF.

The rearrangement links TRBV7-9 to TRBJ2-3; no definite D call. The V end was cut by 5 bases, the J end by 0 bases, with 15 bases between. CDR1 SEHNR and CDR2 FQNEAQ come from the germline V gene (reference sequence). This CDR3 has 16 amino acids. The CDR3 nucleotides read TGTGCCAGCAGCGACCCAGGATTTACTAGCACAGATACGCAGTATTTT. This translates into CASSDPGFTSTDTQYF.

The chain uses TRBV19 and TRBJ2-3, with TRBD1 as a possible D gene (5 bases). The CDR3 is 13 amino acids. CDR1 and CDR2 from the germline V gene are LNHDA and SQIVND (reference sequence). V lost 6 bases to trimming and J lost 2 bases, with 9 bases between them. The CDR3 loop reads CASRAGLTDTQYF. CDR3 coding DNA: TGTGCCAGTAGGGCAGGGCTCACAGATACGCAGTATTTT.

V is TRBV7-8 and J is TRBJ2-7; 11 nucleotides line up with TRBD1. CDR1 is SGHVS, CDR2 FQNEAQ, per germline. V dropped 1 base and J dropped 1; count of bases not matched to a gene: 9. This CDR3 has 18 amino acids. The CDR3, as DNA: TGTGCCAGCAGCTTAGGTACTCCCGGGACAGGGGGTTCCTACGAGCAGTACTTC. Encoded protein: CASSLGTPGTGGSYEQYF.

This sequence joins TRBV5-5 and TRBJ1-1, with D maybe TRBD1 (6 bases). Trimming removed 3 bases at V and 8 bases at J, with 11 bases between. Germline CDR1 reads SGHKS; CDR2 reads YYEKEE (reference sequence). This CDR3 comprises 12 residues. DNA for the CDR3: TGTGCCAGCAGCTCCAGGACAGAAGAAGCTTTCTTT. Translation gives CASSSRTEEAFF.

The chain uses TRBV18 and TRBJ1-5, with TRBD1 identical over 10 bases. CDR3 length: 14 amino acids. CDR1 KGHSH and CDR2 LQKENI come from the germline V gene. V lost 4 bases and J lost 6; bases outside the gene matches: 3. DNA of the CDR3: TGTGCCAGCTCACAAGGGGACAGGGGTCAGCCCCAGCATTTT. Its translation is CASSQGDRGQPQHF.

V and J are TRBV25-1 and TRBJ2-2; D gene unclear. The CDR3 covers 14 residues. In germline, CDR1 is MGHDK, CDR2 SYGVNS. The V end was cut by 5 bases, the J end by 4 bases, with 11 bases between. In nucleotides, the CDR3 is TGTGCCAGCAGTAGGGTCGTCGGCACCGGGGAGCTGTTTTTT. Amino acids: CASSRVVGTGELFF.

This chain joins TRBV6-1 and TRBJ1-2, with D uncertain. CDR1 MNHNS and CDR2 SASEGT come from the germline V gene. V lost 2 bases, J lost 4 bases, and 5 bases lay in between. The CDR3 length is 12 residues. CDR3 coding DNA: TGTGCCAGCAGTGAAACACTCTATGGCTACACCTTC. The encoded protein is CASSETLYGYTF.

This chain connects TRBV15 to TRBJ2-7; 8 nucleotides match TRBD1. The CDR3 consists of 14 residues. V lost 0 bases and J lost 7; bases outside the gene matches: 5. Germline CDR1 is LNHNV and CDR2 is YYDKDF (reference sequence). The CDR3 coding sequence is TGTGCCACCAGCAGAGATCAGGGGGCGCGGGAGCAGTACTTC. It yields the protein CATSRDQGAREQYF.

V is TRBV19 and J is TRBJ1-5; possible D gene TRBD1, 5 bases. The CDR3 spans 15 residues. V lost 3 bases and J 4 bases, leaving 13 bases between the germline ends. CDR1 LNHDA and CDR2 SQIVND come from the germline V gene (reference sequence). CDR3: CASSMDNLVNQPQHF. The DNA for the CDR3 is TGTGCCAGTAGTATGGACAACCTGGTGAATCAGCCCCAGCATTTT. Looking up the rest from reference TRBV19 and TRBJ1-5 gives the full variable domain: DGGITQSPKYLFRKEGQNVTLSCEQNLNHDAMYWYRQDPGQGLRLIYYSQIVNDFQKGDIAEGYSVSREKKESFPLTVTSAQKNPTAFYLCASSMDNLVNQPQHFGDGTRLSIL.

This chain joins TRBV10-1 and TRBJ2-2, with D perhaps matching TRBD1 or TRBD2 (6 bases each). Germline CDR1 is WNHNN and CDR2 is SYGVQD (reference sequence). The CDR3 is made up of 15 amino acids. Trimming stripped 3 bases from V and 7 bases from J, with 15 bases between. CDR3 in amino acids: CASSDVTGGHGELFF. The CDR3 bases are TGCGCCAGCAGTGATGTGACCGGGGGCCACGGGGAGCTGTTTTTT.